This T cell receptor beta chain was found in a study of blood T cell repertoires in COVID-19. Profiling relied on immunoSEQ multiplex PCR, and the TCRdb table lists in-frame clones only, not all of them. The data contain around 81,000 clones, approximately 89% of them singletons. Trimming took 5 bases from V and 3 from J, leaving 10 bases between them. The CDR3 is made up of 13 amino acids. From germline, CDR1 is SGHNT and CDR2 YENEEA. Sequencing used peripheral blood. The chain combines TRBV11-3 with TRBJ1-1; D gene unclear. The origin of this receptor is a woman aged 55-75 years with acute or convalescent COVID-19. The CDR3 DNA reads TGTGCCAGCAGCCCATCTCCGGACACTGAAGCTTTCTTT. This gives the protein CASSPSPDTEAFF.